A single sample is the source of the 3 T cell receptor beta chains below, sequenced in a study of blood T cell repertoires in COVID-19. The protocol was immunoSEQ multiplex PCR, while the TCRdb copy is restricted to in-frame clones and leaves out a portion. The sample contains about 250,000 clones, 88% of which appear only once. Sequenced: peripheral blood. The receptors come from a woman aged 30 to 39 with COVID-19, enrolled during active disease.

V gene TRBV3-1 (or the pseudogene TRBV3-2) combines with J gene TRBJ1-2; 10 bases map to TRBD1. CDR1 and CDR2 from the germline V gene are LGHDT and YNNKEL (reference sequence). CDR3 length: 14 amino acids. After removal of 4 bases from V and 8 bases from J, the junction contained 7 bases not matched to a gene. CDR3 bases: TGTGCCAGCAGCCCCCCCGGGACAGGGGTCGGCTACACCTTC. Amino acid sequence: CASSPPGTGVGYTF.

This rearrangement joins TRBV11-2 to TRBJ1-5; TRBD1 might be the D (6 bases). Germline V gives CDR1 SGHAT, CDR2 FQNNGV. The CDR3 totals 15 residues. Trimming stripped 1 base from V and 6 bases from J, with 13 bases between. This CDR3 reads CASSLVAGDSQPQHF. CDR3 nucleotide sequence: TGTGCCAGCAGCTTAGTTGCAGGGGATAGTCAGCCCCAGCATTTT.

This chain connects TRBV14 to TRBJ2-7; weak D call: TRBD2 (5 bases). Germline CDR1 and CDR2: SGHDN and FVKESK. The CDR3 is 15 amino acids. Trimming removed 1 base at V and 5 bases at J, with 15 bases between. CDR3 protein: CASSQGLAGVHEQYV. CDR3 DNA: TGTGCCAGCAGCCAAGGGCTAGCCGGCGTCCACGAGCAGTACGTC.